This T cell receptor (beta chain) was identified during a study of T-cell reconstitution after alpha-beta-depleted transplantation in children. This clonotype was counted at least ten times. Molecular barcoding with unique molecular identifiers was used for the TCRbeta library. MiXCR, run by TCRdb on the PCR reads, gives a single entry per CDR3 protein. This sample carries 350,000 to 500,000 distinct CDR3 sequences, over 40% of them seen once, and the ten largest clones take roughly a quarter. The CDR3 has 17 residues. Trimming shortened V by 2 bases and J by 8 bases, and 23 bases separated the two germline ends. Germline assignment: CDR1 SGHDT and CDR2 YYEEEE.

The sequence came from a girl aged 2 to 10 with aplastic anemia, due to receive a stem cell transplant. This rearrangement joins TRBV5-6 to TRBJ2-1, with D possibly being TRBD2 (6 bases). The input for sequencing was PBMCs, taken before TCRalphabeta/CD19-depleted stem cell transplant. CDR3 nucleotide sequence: TGTGCCAGCAGCTTTGAAGGCGGGACGGCTGCAATCTATGAGCAGTTCTTC. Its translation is CASSFEGGTAAIYEQFF.